Listed below are T cell receptor beta chains from one sample, sequenced in a study of CD8 T cells in Susac syndrome. TCRdb ran MiXCR on the immunoSEQ multiplex PCR reads and lists one entry per CDR3 protein. Of fewer than 150,000 distinct CDR3 sequences in the sample, just under 95% were seen once. Source material: CD8+ T cells from PBMCs. These receptor sequences come from a human donor with Susac syndrome. Each CDR3 is given with its conserved first and last residue.

J | V | length | CDR3
TRBJ2-2 | TRBV28 | 15 | CASSFDGDATGELFF
TRBJ2-3 | TRBV13 | 16 | CASSSRRASIIDTQYF
TRBJ2-7 | TRBV5-1 | 15 | CASSPGGRYDYEQYF
TRBJ2-1 | TRBV18 | 16 | CASSPPGRSSYNEQFF
TRBJ2-3 | TRBV29-1 | 13 | CSVVSSSTDTQYF
TRBJ2-5 | TRBV21-1 | 15 | CASSREDYRQETQYF
TRBJ2-7 | TRBV7-9 | 14 | CASSLVTGDHEQYF
TRBJ2-7 | TRBV7-9 | 15 | CASSSSDKGAYEQYF
TRBJ2-7 | TRBV7-9 | 12 | CASSFLGNEQYF
TRBJ2-6 | TRBV2 | 10 | CARGANVLTF
TRBJ2-6 | TRBV27 | 13 | CASGLSGANVLTF
TRBJ1-1 | TRBV7-6 | 13 | CASSLPRGERAFF
TRBJ1-2 | TRBV29-1 | 14 | CSVERQTISYGYTF
TRBJ2-1 | TRBV27 | 14 | CASSYGSSYNEQFF
TRBJ1-2 | TRBV28 | 13 | CASSLGYTYGYTF
TRBJ2-1 | TRBV5-6 | 15 | CASSSLAGGYNEQFF